What follows is one TCR beta chain and its context. This specimen comes from a study of blood T cell repertoires in COVID-19. The protocol was immunoSEQ multiplex PCR, while the TCRdb copy is restricted to in-frame clones and leaves out a portion. The sample yields 65,000 to 70,000 clones, about 94% seen once. CDR1 and CDR2 (germline): MNHEY, SVGAGI. Trimming at V came to 6 bases and at J to 5 bases, leaving 7 bases not matched to a gene. CDR3 size: 14 residues. This clonotype originated in a man in his 70s with active COVID-19. The rearrangement links TRBV6-5 to TRBJ2-5; 9 positions match TRBD2. Sequencing input: peripheral blood. CDR3 bases: TGTGCCAGCAGACCGGGACTAGCTGGGGAGACCCAGTACTTC. It yields the protein CASRPGLAGETQYF.